The 7 T cell receptor beta chains below come from one sample, sequenced in a study of T cells in Graves' hyperthyroidism and ophthalmopathy. Using RNA transcripts as the source, TCR beta CDR3 regions were amplified. The TCR CDR3 was amplified in a first-round RT-PCR using the HTBI primer set. TCRdb re-derived calls from the multiplex PCR reads in MiXCR, one entry per CDR3 protein. The sample has fewer than 400,000 distinct CDR3 sequences, roughly 17% seen once. Sequencing was performed on blood. The receptors were gathered from a young man with Graves' hyperthyroidism.

This clonotype was counted many times. The V and J genes are TRBV6-1 and TRBJ1-5; 8 bases align to TRBD1. The germline CDR1 and CDR2 sequences are MNHNS and SASEGT. This CDR3 spans 16 amino acids. The V and J ends lost 8 bases and 4 bases, in that order; junction bases with no gene match: 13. CDR3 amino acids: CASRGQGGVFNQPQHF. The CDR3 nucleotides read TGTGCCAGCCGTGGACAGGGAGGGGTTTTTAATCAGCCCCAGCATTTT.

The J gene is TRBJ1-1, the V gene TRBV3-1; 7 positions match TRBD1. The CDR3 spans 12 residues. Germline assignment: CDR1 LGHDT and CDR2 YNNKEL (reference sequence). J was trimmed by 9 bases and V by 4 bases; bases with no gene match: 5. The CDR3 DNA follows: TGTGCCAGCAGCCCCGGGACAGCTAAAGCTTTCTTT. It encodes CASSPGTAKAFF.

This clonotype was detected a few times. The V gene is TRBV20-1, the J gene TRBJ2-7; 8 bases are shared with TRBD2. This CDR3 region has 16 residues. With 5 bases clipped from V and 1 base from J, the junction kept 13 bases outside the gene matches. CDR1 is DFQATT and CDR2 is SNEGSKA in the germline V gene (reference sequence). CDR3 in amino acids: CSARGPGLEISYEQYF. The CDR3 DNA reads as TGCAGTGCTCGAGGACCGGGACTAGAAATATCCTACGAGCAGTACTTC.

This clonotype was recorded at least ten times. V is TRBV19 and J is TRBJ2-2; a possible D gene is TRBD1 (6 bases). The CDR3 has 16 amino acids. In germline, CDR1 is LNHDA, CDR2 SQIVND (reference sequence). Deletions cut 4 bases from V and 3 bases from J, with 15 bases between. The chain's CDR3 is CASSTMDSPYTGELFF. DNA for the CDR3: TGTGCCAGTAGTACGATGGACAGCCCATACACCGGGGAGCTGTTTTTT. The full variable domain, rest sourced from reference TRBV19 and TRBJ2-2, is DGGITQSPKYLFRKEGQNVTLSCEQNLNHDAMYWYRQDPGQGLRLIYYSQIVNDFQKGDIAEGYSVSREKKESFPLTVTSAQKNPTAFYLCASSTMDSPYTGELFFGEGSRLTVL.

This clonotype was seen a handful of times. V gene TRBV5-1 combines with J gene TRBJ2-1, with 11 bases identical to TRBD2. The CDR3 has 16 amino acids. The germline gives CDR1 SGHRS, CDR2 YFSETQ. The J segment lost 1 base and the V segment lost 4 bases, leaving 4 bases of the junction unmatched. The CDR3 nucleotides read TGCGCCAGCAGCGTTACTAGCGGGGGTTCCTACAATGAGCAGTTCTTC. Its translation is CASSVTSGGSYNEQFF.

Many counts were recorded for this clonotype. This chain links TRBV18 with TRBJ1-3, with D possibly matching TRBD1 (5 bases). V gave up 3 bases and J gave up 0 bases, with 12 bases separating them. CDR3 size: 16 residues. Germline V gives CDR1 KGHSH, CDR2 LQKENI. The CDR3, as DNA: TGTGCCAGCTCACCCAGGGAGGGCCTCTCTGGAAACACCATATATTTT. Its protein is CASSPREGLSGNTIYF.

The sample holds many counts of this clonotype. The chain uses TRBV11-2 and TRBJ2-7; TRBD2 aligns across 7 bases. CDR1 and CDR2 (germline): SGHAT, FQNNGV. With 5 bases clipped from V and 3 bases from J, the junction kept 10 bases outside the gene matches. CDR3 length: 15 amino acids. CDR3 sequence: CASSPLRLAYYEQYF. CDR3 DNA sequence: TGTGCCAGCAGCCCCCTAAGACTAGCTTACTACGAGCAGTACTTC.